A single sample gave rise to the 26 T cell receptor beta chains below, sequenced in a study of OX40 agonist ivuxolimab in advanced cancers. The method was immunoSEQ multiplex PCR; TCRdb's version includes in-frame clones alone and lacks a portion of them. The sample comprises approximately 94,000 clones, 85% to 95% of which are singletons, and under 0.65% rests with the top ten. Sample: CD4+ or CD8+ T cells sorted from blood, taken in a trial of the OX40 agonist ivuxolimab. Source of these receptors: an adult with an advanced solid tumor such as melanoma, head and neck, liver or kidney cancer.

The rearrangement uses TRBV7-9 and TRBJ1-1, with D unclear. Deletions cut 2 bases from V and 0 bases from J, with 10 bases between. The CDR3 spans 15 residues. Germline V gene lookup returns CDR1 SEHNR and CDR2 FQNEAQ (reference sequence). CDR3 protein: CASSLFQDLNTEAFF. The CDR3 DNA follows: TGTGCCAGCAGCTTATTCCAGGACCTGAACACTGAAGCTTTCTTT.

This clone was observed a few times. The chain uses TRBV7-2 and TRBJ2-7, with D possibly TRBD2 on 5 matching bases. V was shortened by 3 bases and J by 1 base, with 16 bases between the two germline ends. Germline CDR1 is SGHTA and CDR2 is FQGNSA. The CDR3 sequence is 16 residues long. CDR3 residues: CASSLTSASGSYEQYF. The CDR3 region has the DNA TGTGCCAGCAGCTTGACTTCCGCCAGCGGATCCTACGAGCAGTACTTC.

The chain has TRBV5-8 and TRBJ2-5; TRBD2 is a possible D gene (7 bases). CDR3 length equals 14 residues. CDR1 and CDR2 from the germline V gene are SGHTS and YDEGEE. Trimming pared 3 bases from V and 3 bases from J, leaving 12 bases between. The CDR3 nucleotides are TGTGCCAGCAGCTATCGGGGGGCAAAAGAGACCCAGTACTTC. It codes for CASSYRGAKETQYF. The whole variable domain, remainder taken from reference TRBV5-8 and TRBJ2-5, is EAGVTQSPTHLIKTRGQQATLRCSPISGHTSVYWYQQALGLGLQFLLWYDEGEERNRGNFPPRFSGRQFPNYSSELNVNALELEDSALYLCASSYRGAKETQYFGPGTRLLVL.

This clone has just a few counts. The rearrangement uses TRBV2 and TRBJ1-5, with D hard to call. The CDR3 totals 15 residues. Germline lookup yields CDR1 SNHLY and CDR2 FYNNEI. The V end was cut by 3 bases, the J end by 2 bases, with 11 bases between. The CDR3 DNA is TGTGCCAGCAGTGATTTGGAGGTTGGCAATCAGCCCCAGCATTTT. It translates to CASSDLEVGNQPQHF.

The rearrangement joins TRBV5-1 to TRBJ2-7, with TRBD2 identical over 7 bases. V was clipped by 4 bases and J by 6 bases; unmatched bases: 7. This CDR3 has 13 residues. The germline gives CDR1 SGHRS, CDR2 YFSETQ. The CDR3 sequence: CASSVMTSFEQYF. CDR3 nucleotide sequence: TGCGCCAGCAGCGTTATGACTAGCTTCGAGCAGTACTTC.

This clone was observed a handful of times. The rearrangement links TRBV28 to TRBJ1-2; 7 bases are shared with TRBD1. CDR3 length: 14 residues. V gave up 7 bases and J gave up 4 bases; unmatched junction bases: 9. Per germline, CDR1 MDHEN and CDR2 SYDVKM. The CDR3 DNA follows: TGTGCCAGCACCCGAGGGGGCGCCAGCTATGGCTACACCTTC. This codes for CASTRGGASYGYTF.

This sequence joins TRBV5-1 and TRBJ2-1; the match to TRBD1 covers 7 bases. This CDR3 spans 14 amino acids. Germline V lookup: CDR1 SGHRS, CDR2 YFSETQ. The trim removed 4 bases at V and 5 bases at J, leaving 6 bases unmatched. The CDR3 sequence is CASSGQAGDNEQFF. In DNA form, the CDR3 reads TGCGCCAGCAGCGGACAGGCTGGGGACAATGAGCAGTTCTTC.

The chain joins TRBV6-6 to TRBJ2-7; 7 nucleotides align to TRBD1. This CDR3 region has 14 residues. The trim removed 4 bases at V and 3 bases at J, leaving 6 bases unmatched. Germline V gives CDR1 MNHNY, CDR2 SVGAGI (reference sequence). In DNA form, the CDR3 reads TGTGCCAGCAGTTCGGACAGGAACTACTACGAGCAGTACTTC. It encodes CASSSDRNYYEQYF.

V gene TRBV15 combines with J gene TRBJ2-7, with a weak D call TRBD2 (5 bases). Germline V gene data show CDR1 as LNHNV and CDR2 as YYDKDF (reference sequence). The CDR3 has 16 residues. The V end was cut by 0 bases, the J end by 3 bases, with 15 bases between. The CDR3 sequence: CATSRDFRGRGYEQYF. The CDR3 DNA reads as TGTGCCACCAGCAGAGATTTTCGAGGGAGAGGCTACGAGCAGTACTTC.

The chain combines TRBV18 with TRBJ1-6; no firm D call. V lost 1 base and J lost 7, with 11 bases in between. Germline V lookup: CDR1 KGHSH, CDR2 LQKENI. The CDR3 length is 15 residues. The CDR3 DNA is TGTGCCAGCTCACCACAAGCACAGCAAAATTCACCCCTCCACTTT. Its protein product is CASSPQAQQNSPLHF. Looking up the rest from reference TRBV18 and TRBJ1-6 gives the full variable domain: NAGVMQNPRHLVRRRGQEARLRCSPMKGHSHVYWYRQLPEEGLKFMVYLQKENIIDESGMPKERFSAEFPKEGPSILRIQQVVRGDSAAYFCASSPQAQQNSPLHFGNGTRLTVT.

V is TRBV4-3 and J is TRBJ2-3; 11 positions match TRBD2. The germline CDR1 and CDR2 sequences are LGHNA and YSLEER. The CDR3 is made up of 15 amino acids. V lost 4 bases to trimming and J lost 4 bases; unmatched junction nucleotides: 4. The CDR3 region is CASSLSGRGADTQYF. Written as DNA, the CDR3 is TGCGCCAGCAGCCTTAGCGGGAGGGGTGCAGATACGCAGTATTTT.

J is TRBJ1-3 and V is TRBV28, with unresolved D. CDR3 length: 13 amino acids. V was clipped by 7 bases and J by 0 bases, with 7 bases between them. Germline loops: CDR1 MDHEN, CDR2 SYDVKM. The CDR3 nucleotides read TGTGCCAGCATCCAGTCCTCTGGAAACACCATATATTTT. This translates into CASIQSSGNTIYF.

This clone came up a few times. V is TRBV6-5 and J is TRBJ1-2; D is perhaps TRBD1 (6 bases). Per the germline V gene, CDR1 is MNHEY and CDR2 is SVGAGI. The CDR3 is 14 amino acids. The V gene lost 4 bases and the J gene lost 1 base, with 10 bases spanning the gap. Here the CDR3 reads CASSSLRGNYGYTF. The CDR3 region has the DNA TGTGCCAGCAGTTCCCTCAGGGGTAACTATGGCTACACCTTC.

V is TRBV7-2 and J is TRBJ1-1; a weak D match, TRBD1 (6 bases). Germline V lookup: CDR1 SGHTA, CDR2 FQGNSA. The CDR3 has 15 amino acids. The V gene lost 1 base and the J gene lost 3 bases, with 12 bases spanning the gap. This CDR3 reads CASSLGGAGDTEAFF. For the CDR3, the DNA is TGTGCCAGCAGCTTAGGGGGGGCAGGGGACACTGAAGCTTTCTTT. Drawing the rest from reference TRBV7-2 and TRBJ1-1, the complete variable domain is GAGVSQSPSNKVTEKGKDVELRCDPISGHTALYWYRQSLGQGLEFLIYFQGNSAPDKSGLPSDRFSAERTGGSVSTLTIQRTQQEDSAVYLCASSLGGAGDTEAFFGQGTRLTVV.

The CDR3 loop reads CASSGGAGEAFF. CDR3 in DNA: TGTGCCAGCAGCGGCGGGGCAGGCGAAGCTTTCTTT. The rearrangement links TRBV9 to TRBJ1-1; D is perhaps TRBD1 (5 bases). V was pared by 3 bases and J by 8 bases, with 11 bases between. Germline loops: CDR1 SGDLS, CDR2 YYNGEE. The CDR3 spans 12 residues.

V usage is TRBV2 and J usage is TRBJ2-2; a possible D gene is TRBD1 (6 bases). With 8 bases removed from V and 4 bases from J, the gap between germline ends came to 11 bases. The length of the CDR3 is 13 residues. Germline assignment: CDR1 SNHLY and CDR2 FYNNEI. As DNA, the CDR3 is TGTGCCAGCCATACAGGGTTCACCGGGGAGCTGTTTTTT. It is translated as CASHTGFTGELFF. Full variable domain (outside the CDR3, taken from reference TRBV2 and TRBJ2-2): EPEVTQTPSHQVTQMGQEVILRCVPISNHLYFYWYRQILGQKVEFLVSFYNNEISEKSEIFDDQFSVERPDGSNFTLKIRSTKLEDSAMYFCASHTGFTGELFFGEGSRLTVL.

The J gene is TRBJ2-7, the V gene TRBV7-9; 12 bases map to TRBD1. The length of the CDR3 is 16 residues. V shed 4 bases, J shed 6 bases, and the junction held 10 bases outside the gene matches. Germline-derived CDR1 and CDR2 are SEHNR and FQNEAQ (reference sequence). DNA for the CDR3: TGTGCCAGCAGCTACCCACCGGGACAGGGGGCCCCCGAGCAGTACTTC. This gives the protein CASSYPPGQGAPEQYF.

The chain has TRBV5-1 and TRBJ2-7, with 8 bases aligning to TRBD2. Germline CDR1 SGHRS, CDR2 YFSETQ. After removal of 6 bases from V and 7 bases from J, the junction contained 12 bases not matched to a gene. The CDR3 has 14 amino acids. In nucleotides, the CDR3 is TGCGCCAGCACTCAAGCGGGAGCATTTTCTGAGCAGTACTTC. Its protein is CASTQAGAFSEQYF. The variable domain in full, with the rest retrieved from reference TRBV5-1 and TRBJ2-7, is KAGVTQTPRYLIKTRGQQVTLSCSPISGHRSVSWYQQTPGQGLQFLFEYFSETQRNKGNFPGRFSGRQFSNSRSEMNVSTLELGDSALYLCASTQAGAFSEQYFGPGTRLTVT.

V gene TRBV27 combines with J gene TRBJ2-7; D not certain. Germline values: CDR1 MNHEY, CDR2 SMNVEV (reference sequence). The CDR3 contains 13 residues. Deletions cut 6 bases from V and 0 bases from J, with 9 bases between. CDR3 protein: CASSRQDSYEQYF. The CDR3 DNA reads TGTGCCAGCAGCCGGCAGGACTCCTACGAGCAGTACTTC.

The chain uses TRBV28 and TRBJ1-5, with unresolved D. Trimming stripped 2 bases from V and 2 bases from J, with 13 bases between. Germline CDR1 is MDHEN and CDR2 is SYDVKM. The CDR3 covers 16 residues. This CDR3 is CASSLIQVWGNQPQHF. In DNA form, the CDR3 reads TGTGCCAGCAGTTTAATCCAGGTCTGGGGCAATCAGCCCCAGCATTTT.

The chain is built from TRBV7-9 and TRBJ2-5; no clear D. Trimming shortened V by 6 bases and J by 4 bases, and 9 bases separated the two germline ends. Looked up from germline, CDR1 is SEHNR and CDR2 is FQNEAQ (reference sequence). The CDR3 consists of 12 residues. The CDR3 loop is CASSISVETQYF. The DNA of the CDR3 is TGTGCCAGCAGTATAAGTGTAGAGACCCAGTACTTC.

The CDR3 region has the DNA TGTGCCAGCAGCGTAGCTCCGGCGATGAACACTGAAGCTTTCTTT. This translates into CASSVAPAMNTEAFF. This rearrangement joins TRBV9 to TRBJ1-1; D is uncertain. CDR3 length: 15 amino acids. Germline V lookup: CDR1 SGDLS, CDR2 YYNGEE. V was clipped by 0 bases and J by 0 bases, with 9 bases between them. The full variable domain, its missing parts supplied by reference TRBV9 and TRBJ1-1, is DSGVTQTPKHLITATGQRVTLRCSPRSGDLSVYWYQQSLDQGLQFLIQYYNGEERAKGNILERFSAQQFPDLHSELNLSSLELGDSALYFCASSVAPAMNTEAFFGQGTRLTVV.

The chain has TRBV7-9 and TRBJ1-5; 9 bases match TRBD1. The ends lost 5 bases at V and 5 bases at J; junction bases unmatched: 10. This CDR3 contains 16 residues. In germline, CDR1 is SEHNR, CDR2 FQNEAQ (reference sequence). The CDR3 reads CASSALGDRVDQPQHF. In nucleotides, the CDR3 is TGTGCCAGCAGCGCACTGGGGGACAGGGTCGATCAGCCCCAGCATTTT.

This clone was recorded once. The gene calls are TRBV11-3 and TRBJ2-1; TRBD1 or TRBD2 may be the D gene (5 bases each). This CDR3 has 13 residues. V lost 6 bases, J lost 8 bases, and 14 bases lay in between. The germline V gene has CDR1 SGHNT and CDR2 YENEEA. CDR3 in amino acids: CASRNTGTDEQFF. In DNA form, the CDR3 reads TGTGCCAGCAGAAATACCGGGACCGATGAGCAGTTCTTC.

The gene calls are TRBV30 and TRBJ1-1; D is unclear. Germline CDR1 is GTSNPN and CDR2 is SVGIG (reference sequence). V dropped 2 bases and J dropped 1 base, with 17 bases sitting between them. This CDR3 region has 16 residues. The CDR3 is CAWSRTIHTRNTEAFF. DNA of the CDR3: TGTGCCTGGAGTCGAACAATACATACTCGGAACACTGAAGCTTTCTTT.

The V call is TRBV2, the J call TRBJ1-1, with D perhaps TRBD1 (6 bases). The germline gives CDR1 SNHLY, CDR2 FYNNEI. This CDR3 is built from 15 residues. V lost 5 bases to trimming and J lost 0 bases, with 13 bases between them. Written as DNA, the CDR3 is TGTGCCAGCAGTTCCCTAGGGACACTGAACACTGAAGCTTTCTTT. Translating it yields CASSSLGTLNTEAFF.